Following are 9 T cell receptor beta chains from one sample sequenced in a study of blood T cell repertoires in COVID-19. Sequencing was performed with immunoSEQ multiplex PCR; in TCRdb, only in-frame clones are kept and a portion is missing. The table lists 100,000 or so clones, 85% to 90% of them singletons. Sequencing input: peripheral blood. The receptors were gathered from a human donor in a cohort sampled during active COVID-19.

Details on this clone: One junction end disagrees with the germline gene, perhaps due to a read error. The chain joins TRBV4-1 to TRBJ2-7; 7 bases fit TRBD1. The CDR3 sequence is 15 residues long. Germline V gene lookup returns CDR1 MGHRA and CDR2 YSYEKL. CDR3 in DNA: TGCGCCAGCAGTCAAGGCGACAGGGATAGCTACGAGCAGTACTTC. Protein sequence: CASSQGDRDSYEQYF.

This sequence joins TRBV6-4 and TRBJ1-5, with 11 bases matching TRBD1. The CDR3 is 15 residues long. J was trimmed by 6 bases and V by 6 bases; bases with no gene match: 7. The V gene's germline CDR1 is MRHNA and CDR2 SNTAGT. The CDR3 bases are TGTGCCAGCAGCAGGACAGGGGGCCTTGGTCAGCCCCAGCATTTT. Translated: CASSRTGGLGQPQHF.

The chain links TRBV6-6 to TRBJ1-1, with 10 positions matching TRBD1. The germline gives CDR1 MNHNY, CDR2 SVGAGI (reference sequence). V was clipped by 6 bases and J by 1 base; unmatched bases: 5. CDR3 length: 15 amino acids. The CDR3 coding sequence is TGTGCCAGCAGCCCGAGACAGGGGGCGAACACTGAAGCTTTCTTT. This sequence encodes CASSPRQGANTEAFF.

The chain combines TRBV7-9 with TRBJ1-2; TRBD1 matches at 11 bases. From germline, CDR1 is SEHNR and CDR2 FQNEAQ (reference sequence). The V segment lost 5 bases and the J segment 3 bases; nucleotides outside the gene matches: 5. This CDR3 is 15 amino acids long. The CDR3: CASSDRDRGDYGYTF. CDR3 nucleotide sequence: TGTGCCAGCAGCGACCGGGACAGGGGGGACTATGGCTACACCTTC.

This clone was seen once. The rearrangement links TRBV7-6 to TRBJ2-7, with D possibly matching TRBD2 (5 bases). Trimming removed 2 bases from V and 1 base from J, with 12 bases in between. From germline, CDR1 is SGHVS and CDR2 FNYEAQ. CDR3 length: 15 amino acids. This chain's CDR3 is CASSLMVEGSYEQYF. CDR3 bases: TGTGCCAGCAGCTTAATGGTAGAGGGATCCTACGAGCAGTACTTC.

In this sample, this clone turned up a few times. This sequence joins TRBV30 and TRBJ2-7; the match to TRBD2 covers 11 bases. V was pared by 5 bases and J by 6 bases, with 15 bases of the junction left unmatched. CDR1 is GTSNPN and CDR2 is SVGIG in the germline V gene (reference sequence). The CDR3 covers 16 residues. The CDR3 is CAWRRGGLADLGEQYF. DNA of the CDR3: TGTGCCTGGCGGAGAGGGGGACTAGCGGACTTGGGCGAGCAGTACTTC.

The chain is built from TRBV27 and TRBJ2-7, with D maybe TRBD1 (6 bases). CDR3 length: 17 amino acids. V gave up 3 bases and J gave up 3 bases, with 21 bases separating them. Germline CDR1 reads MNHEY; CDR2 reads SMNVEV (reference sequence). The CDR3 nucleotides are TGTGCCAGCAGTTTTAGGGTCAGGGGAACTTGGAACTACGAGCAGTACTTC. It specifies CASSFRVRGTWNYEQYF.

The chain joins TRBV5-8 to TRBJ1-4; TRBD1 is a possible D gene (5 bases). V dropped 0 bases and J dropped 5 bases, with 14 bases sitting between them. From germline, CDR1 is SGHTS and CDR2 YDEGEE. The CDR3 sequence is 16 residues long. CDR3 protein: CASSLGLNRKNEKLFF. CDR3 DNA sequence: TGTGCCAGCAGCTTGGGCCTAAACAGGAAAAATGAAAAACTGTTTTTT.

This clone was picked up a small number of times. This sample includes further DNA sequences coding for the same CDR3. V usage is TRBV7-9 and J usage is TRBJ1-6; D gene ambiguous. This CDR3 comprises 12 residues. The germline CDR1 and CDR2 sequences are SEHNR and FQNEAQ (reference sequence). V was shortened by 5 bases and J by 6 bases, with 5 bases between the two germline ends. In DNA, the CDR3 is TGTGCCAGCAGCCTAAGTAATTCACCCCTCCACTTT. Its protein product is CASSLSNSPLHF.